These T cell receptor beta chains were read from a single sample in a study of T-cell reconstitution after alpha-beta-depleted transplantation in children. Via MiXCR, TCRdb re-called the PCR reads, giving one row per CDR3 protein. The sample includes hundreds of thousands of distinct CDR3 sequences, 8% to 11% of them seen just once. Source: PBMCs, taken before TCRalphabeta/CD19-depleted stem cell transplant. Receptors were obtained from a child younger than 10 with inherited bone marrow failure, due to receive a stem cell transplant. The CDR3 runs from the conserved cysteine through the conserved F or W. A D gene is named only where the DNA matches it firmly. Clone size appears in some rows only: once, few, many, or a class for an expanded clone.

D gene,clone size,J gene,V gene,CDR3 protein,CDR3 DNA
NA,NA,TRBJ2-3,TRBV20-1,CSARDRIQGSTDTQYF,TGCAGTGCTAGAGATCGGATACAGGGTAGCACAGATACGCAGTATTTT
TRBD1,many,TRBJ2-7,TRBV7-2,CASSLIPGQGEYEQYF,TGTGCCAGCAGCTTAATTCCGGGACAGGGAGAGTACGAGCAGTACTTC
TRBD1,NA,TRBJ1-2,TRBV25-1,CASSESSGRGLNGYTF,TGTGCCAGCAGTGAATCATCTGGCAGGGGGCTGAATGGCTACACCTTC
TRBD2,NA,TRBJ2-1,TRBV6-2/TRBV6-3,CASTGFSGTYNEQFF,TGTGCCAGCACAGGATTCAGCGGGACCTACAATGAGCAGTTCTTC
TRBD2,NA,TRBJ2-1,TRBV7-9,CASSLALAGDYNEQFF,TGTGCCAGCAGCTTAGCGCTGGCGGGAGACTACAATGAGCAGTTCTTC
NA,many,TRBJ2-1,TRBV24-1,CATSDLRRQGGNEQFF,TGTGCCACCAGTGATTTGCGACGACAGGGAGGCAATGAGCAGTTCTTC
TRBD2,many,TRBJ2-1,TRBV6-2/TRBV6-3,CASRWLAAYNEQFF,TGTGCCAGCAGGTGGCTAGCGGCCTACAATGAGCAGTTCTTC
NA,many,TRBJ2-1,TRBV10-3,CAISEGPKGYNEQFF,TGTGCCATCAGTGAGGGACCCAAAGGTTACAATGAGCAGTTCTTC
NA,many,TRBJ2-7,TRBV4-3,CASSQYLGETYEQYF,TGCGCCAGCAGCCAATACTTAGGGGAGACCTACGAGCAGTACTTC
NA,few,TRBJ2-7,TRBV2,CASRMIEQYF,TGTGCCAGCAGGATGATCGAGCAGTACTTC
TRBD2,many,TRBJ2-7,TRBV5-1,CASTWLLAGGEQYF,TGCGCCAGCACCTGGTTACTAGCGGGAGGGGAGCAGTACTTC
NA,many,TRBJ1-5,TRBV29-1,CSVLGAQPQHF,TGCAGCGTCCTCGGCGCGCAGCCCCAGCATTTT
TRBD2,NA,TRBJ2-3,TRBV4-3,CASSQELGEGIDTQYF,TGCGCCAGCAGCCAAGAGTTGGGGGAGGGGATAGATACGCAGTATTTT
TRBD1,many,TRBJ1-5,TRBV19,CASSWDSRNQPQHF,TGTGCCAGTAGTTGGGACAGCCGCAATCAGCCCCAGCATTTT
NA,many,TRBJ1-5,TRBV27,CASSLASGSSNQPQHF,TGTGCCAGCAGTTTAGCTTCCGGCAGTAGCAATCAGCCCCAGCATTTT
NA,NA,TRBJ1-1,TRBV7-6,CASSPNEGAPEAFF,TGTGCCAGCAGCCCGAATGAGGGAGCACCTGAAGCTTTCTTT
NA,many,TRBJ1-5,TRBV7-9,CASSLGELHQPQHF,TGTGCCAGCAGCTTAGGAGAGTTGCATCAGCCCCAGCATTTT
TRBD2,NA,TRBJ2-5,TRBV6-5,CASSYSARPSSGRGETQYF,TGTGCCAGCAGTTACTCAGCCCGTCCGTCTAGCGGGAGGGGGGAGACCCAGTACTTC
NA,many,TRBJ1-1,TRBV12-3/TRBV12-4,CASSLVGEAFF,TGTGCCAGCAGTTTAGTGGGAGAAGCTTTCTTT
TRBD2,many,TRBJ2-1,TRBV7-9,CASSFKRDIEQFF,TGTGCCAGCAGCTTTAAGCGGGATATTGAGCAGTTCTTC
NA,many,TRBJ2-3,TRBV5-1,CASSSGTIASDTQYF,TGCGCCAGCAGCTCCGGGACCATAGCGTCGGATACGCAGTATTTT
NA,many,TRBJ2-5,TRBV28,CASDLSMGLRKETQYF,TGTGCCAGCGACCTTTCAATGGGGTTAAGGAAAGAGACCCAGTACTTC